What follows are 8 T cell receptor beta chains derived from one specimen sequenced in a study of graft-versus-host responses after intestinal transplantation. Here immunoSEQ multiplex PCR was the method, and the copy in TCRdb shows in-frame clones only, minus some. The sample shows around 90,000 clones, 90% to 95% of them seen only once. Antigen specificity for these receptors is unknown. Sequences were derived from unstimulated CD8+ T cells sorted from spleen or lymph node cells, sampled before transplant. The receptors shown here come from a human donor who was the organ donor for an intestinal transplant.

This rearrangement joins TRBV7-8 to TRBJ2-3, with D hard to call. The germline gives CDR1 SGHVS, CDR2 FQNEAQ. Between the trimmed V and J ends, which lost 6 bases and 4 bases, there was a span of 17 bases. The CDR3 spans 15 residues. This chain's CDR3 is CASSRFLGPPDTQYF. The CDR3 DNA reads TGTGCCAGCAGTCGTTTTCTTGGCCCCCCAGATACGCAGTATTTT.

This clone was recorded only once. The CDR3 sequence: CASSAHEGSGNTIYF. CDR3 DNA sequence: TGTGCCAGCAGCGCCCACGAGGGATCTGGAAACACCATATATTTT. The genes are TRBV11-1 and TRBJ1-3; no firm D call. The CDR3 consists of 15 residues. Germline V gene lookup returns CDR1 SGHAT and CDR2 FQDESV (reference sequence). V shed 5 bases and J shed 1 base, with 12 bases lying between them.

V and J are TRBV5-6 and TRBJ2-7; D is ambiguous. The germline V gene has CDR1 SGHDT and CDR2 YYEEEE. The CDR3 contains 13 residues. Trimming left V 8 bases short and J 0 bases short, with 12 bases between. The CDR3 bases are TGTGCCAGTGGTAGCCTCCTCTCCTACGAGCAGTACTTC. Translated: CASGSLLSYEQYF.

The chain recombines TRBV10-3 with TRBJ1-1; 7 positions match TRBD1. CDR1 is ENHRY, CDR2 SYGVKD, per germline. This CDR3 contains 13 residues. The V segment lost 2 bases and the J segment 7 bases; nucleotides outside the gene matches: 4. CDR3 in DNA: TGTGCCATCAGTGAGGTACAGGGGCGTGAAGCTTTCTTT. It specifies CAISEVQGREAFF.

The genes are TRBV9 and TRBJ2-7; 7 nucleotides line up with TRBD2. This CDR3 is built from 16 residues. The germline V gene has CDR1 SGDLS and CDR2 YYNGEE. The trim removed 0 bases at V and 2 bases at J, leaving 8 bases unmatched. The CDR3 is CASSVDLAAPPYEQYF. The CDR3 DNA sequence: TGTGCCAGCAGCGTAGACCTAGCGGCTCCCCCCTACGAGCAGTACTTC.

The gene calls are TRBV9 and TRBJ2-4; 13 bases agree with TRBD2. CDR3 length: 16 residues. V was clipped by 4 bases and J by 1 base; unmatched bases: 2. The germline V gene encodes CDR1 SGDLS and CDR2 YYNGEE. Here the CDR3 reads CASSLTSGGAKNIQYF. In DNA form, the CDR3 reads TGTGCCAGCAGCCTGACTAGCGGGGGGGCCAAAAACATTCAGTACTTC.

V is TRBV28 and J is TRBJ2-1; 10 bases fit TRBD2. Per germline, CDR1 MDHEN and CDR2 SYDVKM. The CDR3 loop spans 15 amino acids. V shed 3 bases and J 8 bases; nucleotides not matched to a gene: 7. The CDR3 bases are TGTGCCAGCAGTTTCGGGACTAGCGCTGTCCATGAGCAGTTCTTC. It codes for CASSFGTSAVHEQFF. The variable domain in full, with the rest retrieved from reference TRBV28 and TRBJ2-1, is DVKVTQSSRYLVKRTGEKVFLECVQDMDHENMFWYRQDPGLGLRLIYFSYDVKMKEKGDIPEGYSVSREKKERFSLILESASTNQTSMYLCASSFGTSAVHEQFFGPGTRLTVL.

The chain carries TRBV4-1 and TRBJ2-7; 7 positions agree with TRBD1. The V and J ends lost 1 base and 0 bases, in that order; junction bases with no gene match: 6. Germline values: CDR1 MGHRA, CDR2 YSYEKL. The length of the CDR3 is 16 residues. The CDR3 is CASSQGTGRSSYEQYF. The DNA for the CDR3 is TGCGCCAGCAGCCAAGGGACAGGAAGGAGCTCCTACGAGCAGTACTTC.